This TCR beta chain is from a study of cytomegalovirus exposure and HLA in healthy donors. This PCR relied on a set of 60 Vbeta primers and 13 Jbeta primers. The table came from immunoSEQ multiplex PCR; TCRdb's copy has only in-frame clones and leaves some out. The table shows 150,000 to 200,000 clones, with approximately 78% occurring only once. Specimen: PBMCs. The sequence was obtained from a girl aged 2-10 years in good health and CMV-seropositive.

In nucleotides, the CDR3 is TGTGCCAGCAGTCAGGGGTACCAAGAGACCCAGTACTTC. Protein: CASSQGYQETQYF. This rearrangement joins TRBV28 to TRBJ2-5; D possibly corresponds to TRBD1 (6 bases). CDR3 size: 13 residues. The germline V gene encodes CDR1 MDHEN and CDR2 SYDVKM. Trimming pared 5 bases from V and 0 bases from J, leaving 7 bases between.